This T cell receptor (beta chain) originates from a study of blood T cells in healthy people across ages. Study-level results: There was no known CMV status for donors, so expanded clonotype changes were possibly confounded. A strong correlation between TCR beta diversity and naive T cell percentage was seen.

Next came a second PCR, run for about 7 to 11 cycles, which used a sample-barcoded 5' primer along with a J-beta primer mix. MiXCR was run by TCRdb on the 5' RACE reads, yielding one entry per CDR3 protein. The table records around 1.5 million distinct CDR3 sequences, around 36% of them present only once. RNA extraction gave at least 5 micrograms of total RNA per sample. At least ten counts were recorded for this clonotype. Its cognate antigen is unknown. The germline V gene has CDR1 ENHRY and CDR2 SYGVKD. The CDR3 runs 15 residues. With V trimmed by 3 bases and J by 7 bases, 11 bases remained unmatched.

The sequenced sample consisted of blood. This receptor was obtained from a woman younger than 45 in good health. The rearrangement joins TRBV10-3 to TRBJ2-5; 7 bases agree with TRBD2. CDR3 residues: CAISETGTTTRTQYF. As DNA, the CDR3 is TGTGCCATCAGTGAAACCGGGACTACCACCAGGACCCAGTACTTC.